This passage covers 9 T cell receptor beta chains from one sample sequenced in a study of OX40 agonist ivuxolimab in advanced cancers. Sequencing used immunoSEQ multiplex PCR; TCRdb keeps in-frame clones, though not all of them. The sample lists around 69,000 clones, roughly 87% occurring once. This specimen consisted of CD4+ or CD8+ T cells sorted from blood, obtained in a trial of the OX40 agonist ivuxolimab. These receptors were obtained from an adult with an advanced solid tumor such as melanoma, head and neck, liver or kidney cancer.

The rearrangement links TRBV15 to TRBJ1-2; D is unresolved. The V and J ends lost 0 bases and 4 bases respectively, with 9 bases between them. CDR1 is LNHNV and CDR2 is YYDKDF in the germline V gene (reference sequence). The CDR3 runs 14 residues. The CDR3 nucleotides are TGTGCCACCAGCAGAGAGGGAGGGATCTATGGCTACACCTTC. This gives the protein CATSREGGIYGYTF.

The chain joins TRBV28 to TRBJ2-3; D possibly corresponds to TRBD2 (6 bases). V gave up 6 bases and J gave up 2 bases, with 18 bases separating them. The CDR3 is 16 amino acids. Germline CDR1 MDHEN, CDR2 SYDVKM. This CDR3 reads CASSRRVAEITDTQYF. The CDR3 bases are TGTGCCAGCAGCCGCCGGGTAGCGGAAATCACAGATACGCAGTATTTT.

This chain joins TRBV6-9 and TRBJ1-1; D ambiguous. Looked up from germline, CDR1 is MNHGY and CDR2 is SVAAGI. This CDR3 contains 13 residues. Trimming removed 5 bases at V and 5 bases at J, with 12 bases between. The CDR3 DNA sequence: TGTGCCAGCAGTCGACTCGCGGGGACTGAAGCTTTCTTT. Its translation is CASSRLAGTEAFF.

The rearrangement links TRBV27 to TRBJ1-4; 7 bases are shared with TRBD1. Trimming took 7 bases from V and 10 from J; bases not matched to a gene: 12. Per the germline V gene, CDR1 is MNHEY and CDR2 is SMNVEV (reference sequence). The CDR3 sequence is 14 residues long. The chain's CDR3 is CASMSLEGARKLFF. DNA for the CDR3: TGTGCCAGCATGAGTTTGGAGGGGGCGCGAAAACTGTTTTTT.

CDR3 region: CASSLQGQGYTF. CDR3 coding DNA: TGTGCCAGCAGCTTACAGGGACAGGGCTACACCTTC. V is TRBV7-2 and J is TRBJ1-2; 7 positions agree with TRBD1. In germline, CDR1 is SGHTA, CDR2 FQGNSA. The CDR3 is 12 amino acids. V lost 2 bases to trimming and J lost 8 bases; unmatched junction nucleotides: 2. Looking up the rest from reference TRBV7-2 and TRBJ1-2 gives the full variable domain: GAGVSQSPSNKVTEKGKDVELRCDPISGHTALYWYRQSLGQGLEFLIYFQGNSAPDKSGLPSDRFSAERTGGSVSTLTIQRTQQEDSAVYLCASSLQGQGYTFGSGTRLTVV.

The V gene is TRBV7-3, the J gene TRBJ2-7; no clear D gene. CDR3 size: 13 residues. Germline CDR1 SGHTA, CDR2 FQGTGA. V lost 5 bases and J lost 3, with 11 bases in between. The CDR3 sequence: CASSNQDGYEQYF. In DNA, the CDR3 is TGTGCCAGCAGCAACCAAGACGGCTACGAGCAGTACTTC. The variable domain in full, with the rest retrieved from reference TRBV7-3 and TRBJ2-7, is GAGVSQTPSNKVTEKGKYVELRCDPISGHTALYWYRQSLGQGPEFLIYFQGTGAADDSGLPNDRFFAVRPEGSVSTLKIQRTERGDSAVYLCASSNQDGYEQYFGPGTRLTVT.

The CDR3 region has the DNA TGTGCCAGCAGCTTTGGGGCTAGCGGGAGCTGGACAGATACGCAGTATTTT. Its protein is CASSFGASGSWTDTQYF. The chain joins TRBV5-4 to TRBJ2-3; 10 bases agree with TRBD2. The trim removed 2 bases at V and 3 bases at J, leaving 9 bases unmatched. There are 17 residues in the CDR3. CDR1 is SGHNT, CDR2 YYREEE, per germline (reference sequence). The whole variable domain, filled in from reference TRBV5-4 and TRBJ2-3, reads ETGVTQSPTHLIKTRGQQVTLRCSSQSGHNTVSWYQQALGQGPQFIFQYYREEENGRGNFPPRFSGLQFPNYSSELNVNALELDDSALYLCASSFGASGSWTDTQYFGPGTRLTVL.

The chain links TRBV5-1 to TRBJ2-3; a weak D match, TRBD2 (6 bases). The germline V gene has CDR1 SGHRS and CDR2 YFSETQ. V lost 8 bases, J lost 0 bases, and 13 bases lay in between. The CDR3 has 14 residues. The CDR3 nucleotides read TGCGCCAGTTCGGACGGGACTAGCACAGATACGCAGTATTTT. Encoded protein: CASSDGTSTDTQYF.

The CDR3 sequence: CASSLAEETQYF. CDR3 DNA sequence: TGTGCCAGCAGCCTAGCGGAAGAGACCCAGTACTTC. V is TRBV5-6 and J is TRBJ2-5, with TRBD2 identical over 7 bases. Germline V gives CDR1 SGHDT, CDR2 YYEEEE. V was clipped by 4 bases and J by 3 bases; unmatched bases: 0. This CDR3 has 12 amino acids. The variable domain in full, completed from reference TRBV5-6 and TRBJ2-5, reads DAGVTQSPTHLIKTRGQQVTLRCSPKSGHDTVSWYQQALGQGPQFIFQYYEEEERQRGNFPDRFSGHQFPNYSSELNVNALLLGDSALYLCASSLAEETQYFGPGTRLLVL.